A single sample is the source of the 15 T cell receptor beta chains below, sequenced in a study of T cells after yellow fever vaccination. TCRdb reprocessed the 5' RACE reads with MiXCR, giving one entry per CDR3 protein. The table includes under 300,000 distinct CDR3 sequences, approximately 13% detected once. This material consisted of CD4+ T cells sorted from PBMCs, taken 45 days after the yellow fever booster vaccination. The receptors come from a man in his thirties or forties who received the YFV17D yellow fever vaccine.

This clonotype came up a few times. The chain couples TRBV5-6 to TRBJ2-3, with D possibly TRBD2 on 6 matching bases. Trimming pared 3 bases from V and 3 bases from J, leaving 17 bases between. This CDR3 is built from 16 residues. Germline V CDR1 and CDR2: SGHDT, YYEEEE. CDR3 DNA: TGTGCCAGCAGCTCCTTGCGGACTCGGGGGACAGATACGCAGTATTTT. Amino acids: CASSSLRTRGTDTQYF.

The rearrangement links TRBV10-3 to TRBJ2-7, with D possibly TRBD2 on 5 matching bases. V lost 2 bases to trimming and J lost 1 base, with 12 bases between them. Germline assignment: CDR1 ENHRY and CDR2 SYGVKD. The CDR3 spans 15 residues. The CDR3 nucleotides are TGTGCCATCAGTGAGGAGCGGAGGACTTCCTACGAGCAGTACTTC. Protein: CAISEERRTSYEQYF.

This clonotype was recorded only once. One junction end does not reproduce the germline sequence, and a read error may be involved. This chain connects TRBV28 to TRBJ2-7; D gene unclear. Germline-derived CDR1 and CDR2 are MDHEN and SYDVKM. This CDR3 region has 13 residues. CDR3 protein: CTSTSPPRIGQYF. The CDR3 nucleotides read TGTACCAGCACCAGCCCGCCCAGGATCGGGCAGTACTTC. Looking up the rest from reference TRBV28 and TRBJ2-7 gives the full variable domain: DVKVTQSSRYLVKRTGEKVFLECVQDMDHENMFWYRQDPGLGLRLIYFSYDVKMKEKGDIPEGYSVSREKKERFSLILESASTNQTSMYLCTSTSPPRIGQYFGPGTRLTVT.

This clonotype was seen more than once but under ten times. The chain employs TRBV29-1 and TRBJ2-3; TRBD2 matches 7 bases. This CDR3 is 12 amino acids long. Germline V gene data show CDR1 as SQVTM and CDR2 as ANQGSEA. The J segment lost 8 bases and the V segment lost 4 bases, leaving 6 bases of the junction unmatched. The CDR3: CSVGLAEATQYF. The CDR3 nucleotides are TGCAGCGTTGGGCTAGCGGAGGCTACGCAGTATTTT.

CDR3 amino acids: CASSLGPGNTIYF. CDR3 nucleotide sequence: TGTGCCAGCAGTTTAGGGCCGGGAAACACCATATATTTT. The J gene is TRBJ1-3, the V gene TRBV12-3 or TRBV12-4; D uncertain. V was trimmed by 1 base and J by 4 bases, leaving 5 bases between them. The length of the CDR3 is 13 residues.

V usage is TRBV6-5 and J usage is TRBJ2-2; 12 positions match TRBD2. Losses at the gene ends were 4 bases for V and 6 bases for J; bases not matched to a gene: 6. The CDR3 spans 16 residues. Per germline, CDR1 MNHEY and CDR2 SVGAGI. CDR3 in amino acids: CASSSRLAGEAGELFF. The CDR3 DNA reads TGTGCCAGCAGTTCCAGACTAGCGGGAGAAGCCGGGGAGCTGTTTTTT.

This clonotype was seen a handful of times. This chain links TRBV10-3 with TRBJ2-7, with D perhaps matching TRBD1 (5 bases). This CDR3 is 12 amino acids long. With 8 bases removed from V and 3 bases from J, the gap between germline ends came to 11 bases. The germline V gene has CDR1 ENHRY and CDR2 SYGVKD. The chain's CDR3 is CAISGQGYEQYF. CDR3 DNA sequence: TGTGCCATCTCAGGGCAGGGCTACGAGCAGTACTTC.

This clonotype was found many times. J is TRBJ2-3 and V is TRBV7-8; D might be TRBD2 (5 bases). This CDR3 contains 15 residues. Germline assignment: CDR1 SGHVS and CDR2 FQNEAQ. Trimming shortened V by 1 base and J by 2 bases, and 10 bases separated the two germline ends. The DNA of the CDR3 is TGTGCCAGCAGCTTAGGGCTAGCCTTCACAGATACGCAGTATTTT. Amino acid sequence: CASSLGLAFTDTQYF.

This chain links TRBV27 with TRBJ2-6, with TRBD1 as a possible D gene (6 bases). CDR1 is MNHEY and CDR2 is SMNVEV in the germline V gene (reference sequence). This CDR3 region has 15 residues. V lost 9 bases to trimming and J lost 2 bases, with 14 bases between them. The CDR3 DNA sequence: TGTGCCAGTAAAGAGTCAGGGGCTGGGGCCAACGTCCTGACTTTC. Its translation is CASKESGAGANVLTF. Drawing the rest from reference TRBV27 and TRBJ2-6, the complete variable domain is EAQVTQNPRYLITVTGKKLTVTCSQNMNHEYMSWYRQDPGLGLRQIYYSMNVEVTDKGDVPEGYKVSRKEKRNFPLILESPSPNQTSLYFCASKESGAGANVLTFGAGSRLTVL.

In its sample, this clonotype was seen many times. J is TRBJ2-7 and V is TRBV20-1; 7 nucleotides match TRBD2. There are 14 residues in the CDR3. The germline CDR1 and CDR2 sequences are DFQATT and SNEGSKA (reference sequence). Trimming at V came to 5 bases and at J to 7 bases, leaving 14 bases not matched to a gene. The CDR3 here is CSADGGEGRWEQYF. In DNA form, the CDR3 reads TGCAGTGCTGACGGAGGGGAGGGCCGTTGGGAGCAGTACTTC.

The CDR3 loop reads CASGEVTSYEQYF. The CDR3 coding sequence is TGTGCCAGCGGGGAAGTAACCTCCTACGAGCAGTACTTC. The chain recombines TRBV28 with TRBJ2-7, with D unclear. V lost 8 bases to trimming and J lost 0 bases, with 11 bases between them. The CDR3 is made up of 13 amino acids. Germline CDR1 reads MDHEN; CDR2 reads SYDVKM.

V is TRBV27 and J is TRBJ1-5; no definite D call. The CDR3 extends over 14 amino acids. V was cut by 5 bases and J by 0 bases, with 8 bases left in between. Germline CDR1 MNHEY, CDR2 SMNVEV (reference sequence). CDR3 sequence (DNA): TGTGCCAGCAGTGGAAACCCTAGCAATCAGCCCCAGCATTTT. Its translation is CASSGNPSNQPQHF.

This clonotype was seen more than once but under ten times. V is TRBV6-4 and J is TRBJ2-7; unclear D gene. The CDR3 length is 13 residues. The V gene's germline CDR1 is MRHNA and CDR2 SNTAGT. V was shortened by 0 bases and J by 4 bases, with 7 bases between the two germline ends. CDR3 amino acids: CASSDSIVYEQYF. As DNA, the CDR3 is TGTGCCAGCAGTGACTCTATAGTTTACGAGCAGTACTTC.

This clonotype was detected a few times. The chain joins TRBV27 to TRBJ1-5; the D gene is possibly TRBD1 (5 bases). Trimming shortened V by 3 bases and J by 4 bases, and 10 bases separated the two germline ends. This CDR3 contains 14 residues. Looked up from germline, CDR1 is MNHEY and CDR2 is SMNVEV (reference sequence). The CDR3 bases are TGTGCCAGCAGTTTTTTGGAGGGGAATCAGCCCCAGCATTTT. Translation gives CASSFLEGNQPQHF.

Ten or more counts support this clonotype. The chain is built from TRBV19 and TRBJ2-5; no clear D gene. The CDR3 spans 11 residues. The V end was cut by 4 bases, the J end by 4 bases, with 4 bases between. Germline assignment: CDR1 LNHDA and CDR2 SQIVND (reference sequence). CDR3 in amino acids: CASSTGETQYF. The CDR3 bases are TGTGCCAGTAGTACTGGAGAGACCCAGTACTTC.